This TCR beta chain was sequenced during a study of T cell responses to AZD1222 COVID-19 vaccine. Across the whole study: Pooling of second doses given at about 4 or about 12 weeks was done. Points from the study as a whole: In a largely white British group with more females than males, clonal diversity was possibly underestimated.

Data came from immunoSEQ multiplex PCR; TCRdb stores just in-frame clones and leaves some out. The sample consists of roughly 150,000 clones, roughly nine tenths of them appearing once. The CDR3 runs 17 residues. The V gene's germline CDR1 is SGHTA and CDR2 FQGNSA. The J segment lost 2 bases and the V segment lost 5 bases, leaving 13 bases of the junction unmatched. Remarks on this clone: Its antigen remains unknown.

Sequenced material: peripheral blood, taken on day 0 of AZD1222 vaccination. The TCR comes from an adult in good health. The rearrangement links TRBV7-2 to TRBJ2-3; TRBD1 agrees at 7 bases. The CDR3 sequence: CASSARQGRGYTDTQYF. DNA of the CDR3: TGTGCCAGCAGCGCCCGACAGGGCAGGGGATACACAGATACGCAGTATTTT.